Listed here is a single T cell receptor (beta chain). Its antigen remains unknown. The source of the sample is a study of CD8+ T cells in alopecia areata. Extracted RNA was reverse transcribed into cDNA, the sequencing template. Repertoires were generated with immunoSEQ multiplex PCR, while TCRdb's copy carries only in-frame clones and drops some. Among about 140,000 clones listed, around 54% were seen once. Germline CDR1 reads SGHVS; CDR2 reads FQNEAQ. This CDR3 has 14 residues. Trimming cost V 5 bases and J 6 bases; bases outside gene matches: 5. Study results and caveats: The study found TCR sharing across patients less clear than in mice, possibly for HLA reasons. More clonal than normal scalp was lesional scalp, particularly alopecia totalis/universalis.

CD4+ and CD8+ T cells were sorted from PBMCs. The chain employs TRBV7-8 and TRBJ2-4, with 9 positions matching TRBD1. The sequence was collected from a human donor in good health. Sequenced: CD4+ T cells sorted from blood. The CDR3 sequence is CASSATGGRNIQYF. Written as DNA, the CDR3 is TGTGCCAGCAGCGCGACAGGGGGGAGAAACATTCAGTACTTC.